The 6 T cell receptor beta chains below were found in one sample sequenced in a study of T cell repertoires in cytomegalovirus infection. In TCRdb, the reads were re-called with MiXCR into one record per CDR3 protein. This sample has 250,000 or so distinct CDR3 sequences, with about 15% found just once. The sequenced sample consisted of CD8+ T cells from PBMCs. These TCRs come from a human donor in good health (CMV status not recorded). Some clones in this sample may be carry-over from other donors' samples.

The CDR3 is CSVETFGTSGYYGYTF. As DNA, the CDR3 is TGCAGCGTTGAAACCTTCGGGACCTCAGGCTACTATGGCTACACCTTC. The chain employs TRBV29-1 and TRBJ1-2, with D possibly TRBD1 on 5 matching bases. The germline V gene encodes CDR1 SQVTM and CDR2 ANQGSEA. Deletions cut 2 bases from V and 3 bases from J, with 19 bases between. CDR3 length equals 16 residues.

This clonotype was observed a few times. The V call is TRBV5-6, the J call TRBJ2-7; 7 bases agree with TRBD1. J was trimmed by 3 bases and V by 4 bases; bases with no gene match: 10. This CDR3 is 15 amino acids long. Per the germline V gene, CDR1 is SGHDT and CDR2 is YYEEEE. CDR3 residues: CASSPGTVVFYEQYF. CDR3 sequence (DNA): TGTGCCAGCAGCCCAGGGACAGTAGTCTTCTACGAGCAGTACTTC. The whole variable domain, filled in from reference TRBV5-6 and TRBJ2-7, reads DAGVTQSPTHLIKTRGQQVTLRCSPKSGHDTVSWYQQALGQGPQFIFQYYEEEERQRGNFPDRFSGHQFPNYSSELNVNALLLGDSALYLCASSPGTVVFYEQYFGPGTRLTVT.

This clonotype was recorded a few times. The CDR3 sequence: CASSLLIGAGVYEQYF. CDR3 in DNA: TGTGCCAGCAGCTTACTCATCGGCGCAGGGGTGTATGAGCAGTACTTC. V gene TRBV7-6 combines with J gene TRBJ2-7; TRBD1 might be the D (6 bases). In germline, CDR1 is SGHVS, CDR2 FNYEAQ. This CDR3 has 16 amino acids. Trimming removed 2 bases from V and 7 bases from J, with 21 bases in between.

The CDR3 spells CASSLEFAGMSTEAFF. Here the CDR3 DNA reads TGTGCCAGCAGCTTAGAGTTCGCAGGGATGAGCACTGAAGCTTTCTTT. This chain joins TRBV13 and TRBJ1-1, with D perhaps matching TRBD1 (5 bases). The length of the CDR3 is 16 residues. Trimming took off 1 base at V and 4 bases at J, with 16 bases between the two ends. Germline lookup yields CDR1 PRHDT and CDR2 FYEKMQ (reference sequence).

The rearrangement joins TRBV6-1 to TRBJ2-2, with D perhaps being TRBD1 or TRBD2 (5 bases each). CDR1 is MNHNS and CDR2 is SASEGT in the germline V gene. CDR3 length: 14 amino acids. Trimming cost V 6 bases and J 6 bases, with 14 bases left between them. CDR3 in amino acids: CASRRGDLAGELFF. For the CDR3, the DNA is TGTGCCAGCAGAAGAGGGGACCTAGCCGGGGAGCTGTTTTTT.

The table lists this clonotype with a few counts. This chain uses TRBV29-1 with TRBJ2-1, with 9 bases aligning to TRBD2. The CDR3 is 17 amino acids. The germline V gene encodes CDR1 SQVTM and CDR2 ANQGSEA. V lost 8 bases to trimming and J lost 0 bases; unmatched junction nucleotides: 14. Here the CDR3 DNA reads TGCAGCACCCTAGGGCTAGCGGGGTCCTACTCCTACAATGAGCAGTTCTTC. Protein product: CSTLGLAGSYSYNEQFF.